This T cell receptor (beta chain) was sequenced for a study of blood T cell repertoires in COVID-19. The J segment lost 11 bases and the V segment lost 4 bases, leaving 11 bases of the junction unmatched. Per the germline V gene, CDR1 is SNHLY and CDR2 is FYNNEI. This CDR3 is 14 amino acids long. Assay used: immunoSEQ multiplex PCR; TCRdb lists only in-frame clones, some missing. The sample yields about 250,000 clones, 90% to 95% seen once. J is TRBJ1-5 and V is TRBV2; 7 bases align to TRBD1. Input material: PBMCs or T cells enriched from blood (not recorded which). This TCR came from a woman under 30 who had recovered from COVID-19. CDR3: CASSGGTVGLAQHF. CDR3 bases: TGTGCCAGCAGTGGAGGGACAGTGGGATTGGCCCAGCATTTT.